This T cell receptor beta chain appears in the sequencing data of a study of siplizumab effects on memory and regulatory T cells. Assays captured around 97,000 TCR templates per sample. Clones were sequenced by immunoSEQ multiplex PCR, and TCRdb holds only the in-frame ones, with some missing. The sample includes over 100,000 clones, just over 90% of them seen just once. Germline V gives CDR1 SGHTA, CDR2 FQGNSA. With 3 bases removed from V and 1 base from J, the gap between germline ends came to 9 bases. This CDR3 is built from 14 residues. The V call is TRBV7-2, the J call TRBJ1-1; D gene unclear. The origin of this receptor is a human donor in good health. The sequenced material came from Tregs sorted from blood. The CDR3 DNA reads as TGTGCCAGCAGCTTTGCCAGGCCGAACACTGAAGCTTTCTTT. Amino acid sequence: CASSFARPNTEAFF.